This TCR beta chain comes out of a study of blood T cell repertoires in COVID-19. On the study more broadly: Whether acute or convalescent, the COVID-19 samples came from the United States, Italy and Spain. PBMCs, B-cell-depleted T cells, or T cells provided the cDNA or gDNA that made up the material.

Per the original data handling: Reference gene primer amplification in the assay estimated nucleated cell counts. Profiling relied on immunoSEQ multiplex PCR, and the TCRdb table lists in-frame clones only, not all of them. V, J and clone size are those of that table, while D and trimming were read from the DNA. The sample consists of 70,000 or so clones, about four fifths of them appearing once. Trimming at V came to 7 bases and at J to 10 bases, leaving 16 bases not matched to a gene. Germline V gene data show CDR1 as MDHEN and CDR2 as SYDVKM. The CDR3 is made up of 15 amino acids. The TCR originated in an older man with acute or convalescent COVID-19. The chain joins TRBV28 to TRBJ2-7; 10 positions match TRBD2. Sequenced sample: peripheral blood. The CDR3 nucleotides read TGTGCCAGCAATCCTCCCTCTCCCGCTAGCGGGAGTCAGTACTTC. Residues: CASNPPSPASGSQYF. Complete variable domain (other parts from reference TRBV28 and TRBJ2-7): DVKVTQSSRYLVKRTGEKVFLECVQDMDHENMFWYRQDPGLGLRLIYFSYDVKMKEKGDIPEGYSVSREKKERFSLILESASTNQTSMYLCASNPPSPASGSQYFGPGTRLTVT.